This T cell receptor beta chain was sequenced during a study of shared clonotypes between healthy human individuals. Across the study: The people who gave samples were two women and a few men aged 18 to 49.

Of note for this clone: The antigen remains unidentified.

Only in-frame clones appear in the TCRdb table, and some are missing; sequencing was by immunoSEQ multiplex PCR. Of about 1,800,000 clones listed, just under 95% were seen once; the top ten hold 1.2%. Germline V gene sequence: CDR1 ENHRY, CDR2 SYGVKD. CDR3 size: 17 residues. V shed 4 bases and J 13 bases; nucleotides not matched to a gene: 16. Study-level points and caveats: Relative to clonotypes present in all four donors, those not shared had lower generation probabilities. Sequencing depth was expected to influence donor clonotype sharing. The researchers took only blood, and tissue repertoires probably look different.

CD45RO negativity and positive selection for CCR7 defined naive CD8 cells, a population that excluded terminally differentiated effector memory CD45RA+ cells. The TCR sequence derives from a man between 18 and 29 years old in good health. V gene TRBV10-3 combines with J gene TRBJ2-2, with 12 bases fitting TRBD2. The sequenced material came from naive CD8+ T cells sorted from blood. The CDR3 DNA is TGTGCCATCAGTGGGGTAGGACTAGCGGGACCGTCGGTTGTGCTGTTTTTT. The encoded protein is CAISGVGLAGPSVVLFF.